This T cell receptor beta chain is from a study of regulatory T cells in long-lasting Graves disease. A word on this clonotype: Its target is not known.

This CDR3 is 14 amino acids long. V dropped 6 bases and J dropped 6 bases, with 18 bases sitting between them. Germline CDR1 reads SNHLY; CDR2 reads FYNNEI. For TCR beta, libraries came from iRepertoire HTBI primers and Arm-PCR of CDR3 regions. TCRdb redid the calling of the multiplex PCR reads with MiXCR, one entry per CDR3 protein. The table shows around 400,000 distinct CDR3 sequences, with about 21% occurring only once. Overall study results and limits: Whereas more than 950 public clonotypes were shared by new patients, persistent patients shared more, at 2,500 to 3,000.

Time point reported: persistent/refractory GD, antithyroid drugs over 5 years with positive TRAb. RNA isolated from PBMCs was used to make the TCR library. The clonotype comes from a female donor with Graves disease. V usage is TRBV2 and J usage is TRBJ2-7; D tentatively reads TRBD1 or TRBD2 (6 bases each). This material consisted of peripheral blood mononuclear cells (PBMCs), taken when the disease was refractory, from a patient treated with antithyroid drugs. CDR3 loop: CASRGGGQMGEQYF. CDR3 bases: TGTGCCAGCAGGGGGGGAGGACAGATGGGCGAGCAGTACTTC. Supplemented by reference TRBV2 and TRBJ2-7, the full variable domain reads EPEVTQTPSHQVTQMGQEVILRCVPISNHLYFYWYRQILGQKVEFLVSFYNNEISEKSEIFDDQFSVERPDGSNFTLKIRSTKLEDSAMYFCASRGGGQMGEQYFGPGTRLTVT.